This passage covers 13 T cell receptor beta chains from one sample sequenced in a study of blood T cells in healthy people across ages. Alongside a J-beta primer mix, a sample-barcoded 5' primer served in a second PCR lasting about 7 to 11 cycles. TCRdb passed the 5' RACE reads through MiXCR, listing each CDR3 protein once. The sample lists approximately 730,000 distinct CDR3 sequences, approximately 39% occurring once. Sequenced input: blood. The receptors stem from a woman aged 55-69 years in good health.

This rearrangement joins TRBV4-2 to TRBJ1-2; a weak D match, TRBD1 (6 bases). Germline V gene lookup returns CDR1 LGHNA and CDR2 YNFKEQ. The germline V and J ends were trimmed by 0 bases and 2 bases, with 13 bases remaining between them. The CDR3 runs to 16 residues. The CDR3 nucleotides read TGTGCCAGCAGCCAAGATTGGGCAGGGGAAAACTATGGCTACACCTTC. It translates to CASSQDWAGENYGYTF.

This clonotype occurred once. The chain combines TRBV5-4 with TRBJ2-7; D is possibly TRBD2 (6 bases). The CDR3 consists of 15 residues. The ends were cut back, 5 bases at V and 2 bases at J, with 17 bases in the middle. CDR1 SGHNT and CDR2 YYREEE come from the germline V gene (reference sequence). The CDR3: CASSHGGSQTYEQYF. CDR3 sequence (DNA): TGTGCCAGCAGTCACGGAGGGAGCCAAACCTACGAGCAGTACTTC.

The sample holds one count of this clonotype. The V and J genes are TRBV7-8 and TRBJ1-5; 8 bases are a match to TRBD1. V shed 4 bases, J shed 0 bases, and the junction held 17 bases outside the gene matches. CDR3 length: 20 amino acids. Germline V gene data show CDR1 as SGHVS and CDR2 as FQNEAQ. CDR3 bases: TGTGCCAGCAGCTCACCTAAAGGACAGGGTGTGTATGGTAGCAATCAGCCCCAGCATTTT. Translated, it gives CASSSPKGQGVYGSNQPQHF.

V gene TRBV6-6 combines with J gene TRBJ2-1; TRBD1 aligns across 9 bases. The trim removed 6 bases at V and 7 bases at J, leaving 13 bases unmatched. Looked up from germline, CDR1 is MNHNY and CDR2 is SVGAGI (reference sequence). The CDR3 runs to 16 residues. CDR3 sequence: CASSSLTGGFSNEQFF. The DNA for the CDR3 is TGTGCCAGCAGCAGCCTAACAGGGGGCTTTAGTAATGAGCAGTTCTTC.

This clonotype came up once. This chain uses TRBV7-2 with TRBJ2-2; 8 nucleotides match TRBD2. Germline values: CDR1 SGHTA, CDR2 FQGNSA. The length of the CDR3 is 14 residues. With 3 bases clipped from V and 7 bases from J, the junction kept 4 bases outside the gene matches. The CDR3 bases are TGTGCCAGCAGCTTGGGACTAGTCCACGGGGAGCTGTTTTTT. This encodes CASSLGLVHGELFF. Drawing the rest from reference TRBV7-2 and TRBJ2-2, the complete variable domain is GAGVSQSPSNKVTEKGKDVELRCDPISGHTALYWYRQSLGQGLEFLIYFQGNSAPDKSGLPSDRFSAERTGGSVSTLTIQRTQQEDSAVYLCASSLGLVHGELFFGEGSRLTVL.

The chain joins TRBV21-1 to TRBJ2-1; the table's D call, TRBD2, has no DNA check behind it. TRBV21-1 is flagged as a pseudogene. The CDR3 length is 17 residues. The CDR3 loop reads CASSKEGCGRAGNEQFF. The CDR3 region has the DNA TGTGCCAGCAGCAAAGAGGGCTGCGGGAGGGCGGGCAATGAGCAGTTCTTC.

The sample holds a few counts of this clonotype. This rearrangement joins TRBV10-3 to TRBJ1-5; perhaps TRBD1 as D (5 bases). Deletions cut 4 bases from V and 5 bases from J, with 9 bases between. CDR1 ENHRY and CDR2 SYGVKD come from the germline V gene. This CDR3 spans 13 amino acids. The CDR3 sequence: CAISVDTHQPQHF. For the CDR3, the DNA is TGTGCCATCAGTGTGGACACCCATCAGCCCCAGCATTTT.

Only a few counts were recorded for this clonotype. V gene TRBV5-1 combines with J gene TRBJ1-4; D may be TRBD1 (6 bases). Trimming took off 0 bases at V and 1 base at J, with 13 bases between the two ends. This CDR3 contains 17 residues. Germline CDR1 is SGHRS and CDR2 is YFSETQ. The CDR3 DNA reads as TGCGCCAGCAGCTTGGCCGCGGCAGGGGAAACTAATGAAAAACTGTTTTTT. Amino acid sequence: CASSLAAAGETNEKLFF.

Points on this clonotype: It may be a read error: a sequence one base away is much more abundant. The conserved final phenylalanine or tryptophan is absent from the CDR3, which likely points to a read error. The J gene is TRBJ2-7, the V gene TRBV5-1; D remains unclear. Trimming left V 4 bases short and J 3 bases short, with 8 bases between. The CDR3 consists of 12 residues. Per germline, CDR1 SGHRS and CDR2 YFSETQ. CDR3 residues: CASSLTSYEQYY. CDR3 coding DNA: TGCGCCAGCAGCCTGACAAGCTACGAGCAGTACTAC.

This clonotype was detected ten times or more. The chain has TRBV10-3 and TRBJ2-4; D gene uncertain. CDR3 length equals 14 residues. V lost 3 bases and J 0 bases, leaving 6 bases between the germline ends. From germline, CDR1 is ENHRY and CDR2 SYGVKD. The CDR3 spells CAISDPRAKNIQYF. The CDR3 DNA reads as TGTGCCATCAGTGATCCCAGAGCCAAAAACATTCAGTACTTC.

The rearrangement uses TRBV28 and TRBJ2-1; D not certain. The CDR3 loop spans 12 amino acids. V was pared by 4 bases and J by 6 bases, with 7 bases between. CDR1 and CDR2 (germline): MDHEN, SYDVKM. The CDR3 DNA sequence: TGTGCCAGCAGTTCCGTATCCAATGAGCAGTTCTTC. It encodes CASSSVSNEQFF.

The V and J genes are TRBV7-2 and TRBJ2-1; D is unresolved. V shed 3 bases and J shed 9 bases, with 6 bases lying between them. CDR1 and CDR2 (germline): SGHTA, FQGNSA. The CDR3 is 11 amino acids. The CDR3 loop is CASSFSSEQFF. CDR3 DNA: TGTGCCAGCAGCTTTAGCAGTGAGCAGTTCTTC.

This clonotype was seen only a few times. This chain links TRBV20-1 with TRBJ2-1, with 9 bases fitting TRBD2. J was trimmed by 9 bases and V by 0 bases; bases with no gene match: 12. Per germline, CDR1 DFQATT and CDR2 SNEGSKA (reference sequence). The CDR3 spans 16 residues. CDR3: CSARDSGPSGMREQFF. The CDR3 nucleotides read TGCAGTGCTAGAGATAGTGGGCCTAGCGGGATGCGTGAGCAGTTCTTC.